This TCR beta chain appears in the sequencing data of a study of cytomegalovirus exposure and HLA in healthy donors. Regarding this clone: The antigen remains undetermined.

J lost 6 bases, V lost 7 bases, and 5 bases had no gene match. The CDR3 is made up of 12 amino acids. The germline V gene has CDR1 MNHEY and CDR2 SMNVEV (reference sequence). Study results and caveats: The listing of 150 or so TCR beta chains classed them as cytomegalovirus-associated. Rare sequences made up most TCRs, while some public TCRs were found in many donors.

Libraries were prepared by immunoSEQ multiplex PCR; TCRdb keeps only in-frame clonotypes and omits some of them. The sample includes over 150,000 clones, roughly 88% seen only once; the top ten take around an eighth. The rearrangement joins TRBV27 to TRBJ2-7, with 8 nucleotides matching TRBD2. This clonotype was sampled from a woman under 40 in good health and CMV-seropositive. The sample taken for sequencing was PBMCs. This chain's CDR3 is CASNRRGGEQYF. Written as DNA, the CDR3 is TGTGCCAGCAACCGCCGGGGGGGCGAGCAGTACTTC.